The clone carrying this T cell receptor beta chain was detected a few times. These data originate in a study of cytomegalovirus exposure and HLA in healthy donors. Primers: 60 Vbeta forward and 13 Jbeta reverse. The table came from immunoSEQ multiplex PCR; TCRdb's copy has only in-frame clones and leaves some out. There are 100,000 to 150,000 clones in the sample; over 65% occur only once, and around 9.9% lies in the top ten. The CDR3 totals 18 residues. Germline V lookup: CDR1 MGHDK, CDR2 SYGVNS. V dropped 1 base and J dropped 0 bases, with 18 bases sitting between them. The chain carries TRBV25-1 and TRBJ1-1; D not certain. The sample was PBMCs. This clonotype was sampled from a man aged 30 to 45 in good health and CMV-seropositive. CDR3 in DNA: TGTGCCAGCAGTGAATCCCTTCCGAGGGATCCCATGAACACTGAAGCTTTCTTT. It specifies CASSESLPRDPMNTEAFF. Full variable domain (rest looked up from reference TRBV25-1 and TRBJ1-1): EADIYQTPRYLVIGTGKKITLECSQTMGHDKMYWYQQDPGMELHLIHYSYGVNSTEKGDLSSESTVSRIRTEHFPLTLESARPSHTSQYLCASSESLPRDPMNTEAFFGQGTRLTVV.